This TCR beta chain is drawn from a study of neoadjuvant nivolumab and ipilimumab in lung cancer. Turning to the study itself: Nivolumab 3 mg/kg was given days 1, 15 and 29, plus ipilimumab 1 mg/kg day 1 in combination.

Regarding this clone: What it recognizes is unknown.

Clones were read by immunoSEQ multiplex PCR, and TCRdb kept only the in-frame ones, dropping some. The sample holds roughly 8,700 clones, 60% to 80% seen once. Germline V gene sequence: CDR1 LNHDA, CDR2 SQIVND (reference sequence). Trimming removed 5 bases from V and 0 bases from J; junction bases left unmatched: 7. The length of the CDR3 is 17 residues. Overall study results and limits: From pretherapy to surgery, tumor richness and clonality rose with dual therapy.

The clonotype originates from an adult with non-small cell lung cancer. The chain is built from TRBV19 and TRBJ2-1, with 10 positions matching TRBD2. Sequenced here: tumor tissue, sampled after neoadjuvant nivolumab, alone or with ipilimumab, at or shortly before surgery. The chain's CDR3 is CASSASRLAGSYNEQFF. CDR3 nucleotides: TGTGCCAGTAGTGCCTCAAGACTAGCGGGCTCCTACAATGAGCAGTTCTTC.